Ten or more counts support the clone carrying this TCR beta chain. The antigen is unknown. This sample was taken from a study of T-cell reconstitution after alpha-beta-depleted transplantation in children. General study results and limits: There were reportedly several hundred expanded graft clones from which alpha-beta T cells came about two months after transplant.

The TCRbeta library was prepared with unique molecular identifiers. TCRdb reanalysed the PCR reads using MiXCR and keeps one entry per CDR3 protein. The repertoire includes roughly 340,000 distinct CDR3 sequences, about a sixth of them detected once, and around two fifths sits in the top ten. The CDR3 length is 15 residues. V was pared by 2 bases and J by 2 bases, with 13 bases between. The input for sequencing was PBMCs, mostly from graft donor cells, taken 360 days after TCRalphabeta/CD19-depleted stem cell transplant. The V gene is TRBV12-3 or TRBV12-4, the J gene TRBJ2-7, with D maybe TRBD2 (5 bases). The sequence came from a male patient aged 2-10 years who had a stem cell transplant for acute lymphoblastic leukemia, so the T cells may come from the graft donor. CDR3 residues: CASSLRSGSTYEQYF. The CDR3 region has the DNA TGTGCCAGCAGTTTAAGGTCGGGATCCACCTACGAGCAGTACTTC.